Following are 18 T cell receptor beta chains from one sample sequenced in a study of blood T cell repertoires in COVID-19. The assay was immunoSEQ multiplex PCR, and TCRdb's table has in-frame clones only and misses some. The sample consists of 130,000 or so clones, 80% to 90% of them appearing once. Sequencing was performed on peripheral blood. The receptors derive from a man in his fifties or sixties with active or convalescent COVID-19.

CDR3 DNA: TGTGCCAGCAGTTCCTCGACAGGGGGCGCCCGTATGGAGTACTTC. As protein: CASSSSTGGARMEYF. V gene TRBV28 combines with J gene TRBJ2-7; TRBD1 agrees at 10 bases. The J segment lost 11 bases and the V segment lost 4 bases, leaving 14 bases of the junction unmatched. The germline V gene has CDR1 MDHEN and CDR2 SYDVKM. The CDR3 has 15 residues.

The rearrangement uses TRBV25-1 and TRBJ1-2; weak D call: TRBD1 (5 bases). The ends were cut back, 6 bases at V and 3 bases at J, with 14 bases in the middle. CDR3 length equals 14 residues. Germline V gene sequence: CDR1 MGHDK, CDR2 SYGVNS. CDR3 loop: CASSPRRGDYGYTF. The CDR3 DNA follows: TGTGCCAGCAGCCCCAGACGGGGGGACTATGGCTACACCTTC.

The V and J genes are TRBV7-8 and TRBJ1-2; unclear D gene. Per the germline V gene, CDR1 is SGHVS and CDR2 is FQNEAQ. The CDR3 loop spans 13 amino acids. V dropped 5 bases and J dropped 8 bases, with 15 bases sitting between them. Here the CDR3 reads CASSKGIGSGYTF. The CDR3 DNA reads TGTGCCAGCAGCAAAGGGATAGGGAGCGGCTACACCTTC.

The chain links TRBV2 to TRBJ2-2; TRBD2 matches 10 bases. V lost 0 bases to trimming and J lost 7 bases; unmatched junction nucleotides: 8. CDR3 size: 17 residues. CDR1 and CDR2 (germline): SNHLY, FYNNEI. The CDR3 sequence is CASSEAASGRGIGELFF. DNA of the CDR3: TGTGCCAGCAGTGAAGCGGCTAGCGGGAGAGGTATCGGGGAGCTGTTTTTT.

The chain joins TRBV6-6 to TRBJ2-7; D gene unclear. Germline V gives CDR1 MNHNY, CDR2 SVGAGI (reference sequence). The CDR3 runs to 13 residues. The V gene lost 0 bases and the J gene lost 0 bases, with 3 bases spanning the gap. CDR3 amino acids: CASSYSSSYEQYF. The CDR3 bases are TGTGCCAGCAGTTACTCGAGCTCCTACGAGCAGTACTTC.

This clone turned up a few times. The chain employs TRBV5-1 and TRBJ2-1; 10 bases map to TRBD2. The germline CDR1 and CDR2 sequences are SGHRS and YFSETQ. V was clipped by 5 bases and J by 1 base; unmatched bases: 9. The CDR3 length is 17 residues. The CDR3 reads CASRRLAGERSYNEQFF. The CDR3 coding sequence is TGCGCCAGCAGGCGGCTAGCGGGAGAACGGTCCTACAATGAGCAGTTCTTC.

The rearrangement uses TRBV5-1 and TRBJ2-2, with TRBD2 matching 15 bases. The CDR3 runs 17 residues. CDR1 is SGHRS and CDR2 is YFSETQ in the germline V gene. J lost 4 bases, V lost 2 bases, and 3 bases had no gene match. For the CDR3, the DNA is TGCGCCAGCAGCTTAGGACTAGCGGGAGGGATCACCGGGGAGCTGTTTTTT. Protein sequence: CASSLGLAGGITGELFF.

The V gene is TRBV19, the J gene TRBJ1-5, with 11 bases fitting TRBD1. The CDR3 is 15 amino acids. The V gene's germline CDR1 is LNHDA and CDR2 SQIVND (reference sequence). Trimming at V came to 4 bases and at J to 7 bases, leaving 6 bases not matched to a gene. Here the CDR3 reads CASSTRGTGGQPQHF. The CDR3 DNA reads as TGTGCCAGTAGTACGCGAGGGACAGGGGGACAGCCCCAGCATTTT.

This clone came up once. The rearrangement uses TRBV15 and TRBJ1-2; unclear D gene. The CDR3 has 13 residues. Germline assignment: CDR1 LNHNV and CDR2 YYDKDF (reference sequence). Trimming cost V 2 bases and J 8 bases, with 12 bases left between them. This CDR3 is CATSRPTSRGYTF. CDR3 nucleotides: TGTGCCACCAGCAGACCCACTTCCCGCGGCTACACCTTC.

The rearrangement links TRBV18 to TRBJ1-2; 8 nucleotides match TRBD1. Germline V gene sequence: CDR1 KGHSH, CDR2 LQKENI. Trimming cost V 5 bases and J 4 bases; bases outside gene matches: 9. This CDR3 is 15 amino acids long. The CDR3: CASSAGQGGAYGYTF. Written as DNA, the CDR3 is TGTGCCAGCTCAGCCGGACAGGGTGGTGCCTATGGCTACACCTTC.

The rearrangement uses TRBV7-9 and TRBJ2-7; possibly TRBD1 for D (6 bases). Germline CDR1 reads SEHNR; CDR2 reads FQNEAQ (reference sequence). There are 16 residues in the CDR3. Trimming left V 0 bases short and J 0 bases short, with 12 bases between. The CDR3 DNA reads TGTGCCAGCAGCTTAGCCTCGTCAGGGGTCTCCTACGAGCAGTACTTC. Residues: CASSLASSGVSYEQYF.

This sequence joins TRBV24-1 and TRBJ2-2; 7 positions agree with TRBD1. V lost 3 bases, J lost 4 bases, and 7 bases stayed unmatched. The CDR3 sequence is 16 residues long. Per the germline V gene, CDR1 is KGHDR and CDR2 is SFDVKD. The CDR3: CATSDQDRVGTGELFF. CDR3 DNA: TGTGCCACCAGTGATCAAGACAGGGTTGGCACCGGGGAGCTGTTTTTT.

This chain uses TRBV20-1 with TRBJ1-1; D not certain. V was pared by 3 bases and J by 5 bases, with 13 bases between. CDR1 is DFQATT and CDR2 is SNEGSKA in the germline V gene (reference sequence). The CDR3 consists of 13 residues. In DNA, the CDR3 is TGCAGTGCTAGTAGCCGGGATAGAACTGAAGCTTTCTTT. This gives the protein CSASSRDRTEAFF.

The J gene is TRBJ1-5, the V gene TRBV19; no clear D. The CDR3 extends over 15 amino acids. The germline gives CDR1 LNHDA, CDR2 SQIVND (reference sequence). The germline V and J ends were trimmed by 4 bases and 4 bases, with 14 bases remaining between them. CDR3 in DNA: TGTGCCAGTAGTACGGGCCCGGGAGGTAATCAGCCCCAGCATTTT. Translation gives CASSTGPGGNQPQHF.

The CDR3 DNA follows: TGTGCCAGCAGTGAAGGCGGCGGATCCTACGAGCAGTACTTC. Translated: CASSEGGGSYEQYF. The V and J genes are TRBV6-1 and TRBJ2-7; D remains unclear. Germline V gene sequence: CDR1 MNHNS, CDR2 SASEGT. V lost 1 base to trimming and J lost 1 base, with 8 bases between them. The CDR3 contains 14 residues.

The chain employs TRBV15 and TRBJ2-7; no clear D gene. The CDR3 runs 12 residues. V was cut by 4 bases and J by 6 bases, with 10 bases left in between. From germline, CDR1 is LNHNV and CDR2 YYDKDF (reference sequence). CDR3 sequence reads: CATSTLESEQYF. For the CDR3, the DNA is TGTGCCACCAGCACACTCGAGAGCGAGCAGTACTTC.

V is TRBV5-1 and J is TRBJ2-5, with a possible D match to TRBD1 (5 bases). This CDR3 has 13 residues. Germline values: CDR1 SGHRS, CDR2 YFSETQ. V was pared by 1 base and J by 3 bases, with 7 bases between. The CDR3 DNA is TGCGCCAGCAGCTTGACAGGCAAAGAGACCCAGTACTTC. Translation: CASSLTGKETQYF.

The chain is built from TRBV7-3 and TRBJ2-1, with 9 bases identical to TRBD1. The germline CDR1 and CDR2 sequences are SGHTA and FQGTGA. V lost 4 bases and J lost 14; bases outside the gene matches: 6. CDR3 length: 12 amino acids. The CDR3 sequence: CASSYPGQGKFF. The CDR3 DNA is TGTGCCAGCAGCTACCCGGGACAGGGTAAGTTCTTC.